This T cell receptor (beta chain) was recovered during a study of CD8+CD57+ T cells in acquired aplastic anemia. Overall study context: CD4+ and CD8+ cells, once sorted, gave DNA averaging around 3.2 ug. Researchers reported that healthy donors averaged about 10 million reads for CD4+ cells. Whole-study findings and limits: Shared by patients and controls, roughly 28 CD8+ CDR3s were abundant in patients.

This clonotype was counted between two and nine times. Its antigen is not known. Genomic DNA served as template for TCR beta VDJ and CDR3 profiling. TCRdb recomputed calls from the reads with MiXCR, one row per CDR3 protein. Of approximately 380,000 distinct CDR3 sequences in the sample, about two thirds were seen once. V gave up 0 bases and J gave up 8 bases, with 16 bases separating them. Germline CDR1 reads MGHRA; CDR2 reads YSYEKL. This CDR3 region has 16 residues. The receptor was derived from a human donor in good health, serving as a control. Sequenced material: sorted CD4+, CD8+, or CD8+CD57+ T cells (not recorded which) from PBMCs. This chain links TRBV4-1 with TRBJ1-4, with D possibly TRBD1 on 6 matching bases. CDR3 bases: TGCGCCAGCAGCCAAGATAGGGGGGCTCTAGGGGAAAAACTGTTTTTT. Residues: CASSQDRGALGEKLFF.